This entry lists 20 T cell receptor beta chains sequenced from one sample in a study of blood T cells in healthy people across ages. A second PCR, run for roughly 6 to 11 cycles, used a sample-barcoded 5' primer plus a J-beta primer mix. MiXCR, run by TCRdb on the 5' RACE reads, gives a single entry per CDR3 protein. This table holds roughly 650,000 distinct CDR3 sequences, about 30% found once. The sequencing input was blood. The receptors derive from an elderly woman in good health.

This clonotype has more than one count but fewer than ten. Written as DNA, the CDR3 is TGCGCCAGCAGCCAGTCGCGAGGGGTTGGAGAAAAACTGTTTTTT. Amino acid sequence: CASSQSRGVGEKLFF. V is TRBV5-1 and J is TRBJ1-4, with a possible D match to TRBD1 (5 bases). The V gene's germline CDR1 is SGHRS and CDR2 YFSETQ. Between the trimmed V and J ends, which lost 4 bases and 8 bases, there was a span of 18 bases. The CDR3 totals 15 residues.

Details on this clonotype: This could be a read error, since a much larger clone is one nucleotide away. The genes are TRBV7-8 and TRBJ2-1, with D perhaps matching TRBD1 (6 bases). Germline-derived CDR1 and CDR2 are SGHVS and FQNEAQ. The CDR3 totals 18 residues. The CDR3 DNA is TGTGCCAGCAACTTAAAGGCCGGGACAAGGAGCTCCTACAATGAGCAGTTCTTC. It is translated as CASNLKAGTRSSYNEQFF.

The chain uses TRBV6-5 and TRBJ1-2; 8 bases are shared with TRBD1. Germline V gene data show CDR1 as MNHEY and CDR2 as SVGAGI. The trim removed 6 bases at V and 7 bases at J, leaving 16 bases unmatched. CDR3 size: 16 residues. The CDR3 spells CASSYDRGGVRCGYTF. Written as DNA, the CDR3 is TGTGCCAGCAGCTACGACAGGGGAGGGGTCCGCTGTGGCTACACCTTC.

This clonotype has more than one count but fewer than ten. J is TRBJ1-6 and V is TRBV5-6, with 11 bases aligning to TRBD1. The CDR3 runs 15 residues. Unmatched junction bases numbered 4, after V lost 2 bases and J lost 9 bases. Germline CDR1 SGHDT, CDR2 YYEEEE. The CDR3: CASSLQGQGASPLHF. As DNA, the CDR3 is TGTGCCAGCAGCTTACAAGGACAGGGGGCTTCACCCCTCCACTTT.

This clonotype was detected a few times. This sequence may be a read error, since a much larger clone differs from it by one base. The chain is built from TRBV6-2 or TRBV6-3 and TRBJ2-1; 9 bases are a match to TRBD1. This CDR3 has 15 amino acids. In germline, CDR1 is MNHEY, CDR2 SVGEGT. Losses at the gene ends were 6 bases for V and 8 bases for J; bases not matched to a gene: 11. CDR3 sequence (DNA): TGTGCCAGCAGACGAACGGGACAGGGTGTGGATGAGCAGTTCTTC. Its translation is CASRRTGQGVDEQFF.

Details on this clonotype: This may be a read error, as it is one base from a much larger clone. The chain uses TRBV4-2 and TRBJ2-3, with a possible D match to TRBD2 (6 bases). V dropped 4 bases and J dropped 0 bases, with 14 bases sitting between them. Germline CDR1 and CDR2: LGHNA and YNFKEQ. The CDR3 has 16 amino acids. CDR3: CASSRGTGVSTDTQYF. DNA of the CDR3: TGTGCCAGCAGCCGGGGGACTGGCGTTAGCACAGATACGCAGTATTTT.

This clonotype has more than one count but fewer than ten. This chain joins TRBV7-3 and TRBJ2-7, with 7 bases lining up with TRBD1. Germline V gene data show CDR1 as SGHTA and CDR2 as FQGTGA. The J segment lost 0 bases and the V segment lost 6 bases, leaving 8 bases of the junction unmatched. The CDR3 length is 15 residues. In nucleotides, the CDR3 is TGTGCCAGCAGGATACAGGGGATCGGCTCCTACGAGCAGTACTTC. Its protein product is CASRIQGIGSYEQYF.

This clonotype was picked up a small number of times. The gene calls are TRBV4-1 and TRBJ2-7; 13 bases are shared with TRBD2. With 1 base clipped from V and 3 bases from J, the junction kept 3 bases outside the gene matches. This CDR3 contains 16 residues. Looked up from germline, CDR1 is MGHRA and CDR2 is YSYEKL. CDR3 bases: TGCGCCAGCAGCCAAGGGACTAGCGGGGGTATCTACGAGCAGTACTTC. Its protein is CASSQGTSGGIYEQYF.

This clonotype was recorded at least ten times. V and J are TRBV7-2 and TRBJ2-1, with 9 bases identical to TRBD2. The junction had 14 bases not matched to a gene; V was cut back by 4 bases and J by 10 bases. Germline values: CDR1 SGHTA, CDR2 FQGNSA. The CDR3 extends over 16 amino acids. The CDR3 bases are TGTGCCAGCAGCTCCTACCCTCGCGGGGGGGCTCAGGAGCAGTTCTTC. This encodes CASSSYPRGGAQEQFF.

This clonotype was counted only a few times. The V call is TRBV9, the J call TRBJ2-3; TRBD1 agrees at 8 bases. The CDR3 contains 16 residues. With 0 bases clipped from V and 1 base from J, the junction kept 4 bases outside the gene matches. Germline V gene sequence: CDR1 SGDLS, CDR2 YYNGEE. This CDR3 reads CASSVAGTGGTDTQYF. DNA for the CDR3: TGTGCCAGCAGCGTAGCTGGGACAGGAGGCACAGATACGCAGTATTTT.

This clonotype showed up many times. V is TRBV7-2 and J is TRBJ2-3; D gene uncertain. V lost 5 bases to trimming and J lost 6 bases, with 15 bases between them. Germline V lookup: CDR1 SGHTA, CDR2 FQGNSA. The length of the CDR3 is 14 residues. The CDR3 protein is CASSPRTIRDTQYF. Written as DNA, the CDR3 is TGTGCCAGCAGCCCTCGTACTATAAGGGATACGCAGTATTTT.

Comments on this clonotype: A much larger clone is a single base away; this may be a read error. The rearrangement links TRBV12-3 or TRBV12-4 to TRBJ2-1, with TRBD2 identical over 10 bases. The CDR3 extends over 16 amino acids. Trimming cost V 1 base and J 9 bases; bases outside gene matches: 9. The CDR3 sequence is CASSLERAGGPGEQFF. CDR3 coding DNA: TGTGCCAGCAGTTTAGAACGAGCGGGGGGGCCGGGTGAGCAGTTCTTC.

This clonotype was counted a single time. A single base separates this from a much larger clone, so it may be a read error. This chain uses TRBV20-1 with TRBJ2-1; D is perhaps TRBD2 (6 bases). The CDR3 consists of 14 residues. The V end was cut by 3 bases, the J end by 7 bases, with 16 bases between. Per germline, CDR1 DFQATT and CDR2 SNEGSKA (reference sequence). The CDR3 is CSARGGPGVNEQFF. The DNA for the CDR3 is TGCAGTGCTAGGGGGGGTCCAGGAGTAAATGAGCAGTTCTTC.

This clonotype was counted many times. V is TRBV10-3 and J is TRBJ2-7, with D possibly matching TRBD1 (6 bases). V gave up 0 bases and J gave up 1 base, with 13 bases separating them. The germline V gene encodes CDR1 ENHRY and CDR2 SYGVKD. This CDR3 has 16 residues. The CDR3: CAISESTSGVSYEQYF. CDR3 nucleotide sequence: TGTGCCATCAGTGAGTCGACTTCAGGGGTATCCTACGAGCAGTACTTC.

This clonotype was detected many times. CDR3 amino acids: CASSEGWKNIQYF. CDR3 in DNA: TGTGCCAGCAGTGAGGGATGGAAAAACATTCAGTACTTC. V usage is TRBV2 and J usage is TRBJ2-4; D is undetermined. V lost 3 bases, J lost 4 bases, and 7 bases lay in between. The germline V gene has CDR1 SNHLY and CDR2 FYNNEI. CDR3 length equals 13 residues.

The sample holds many counts of this clonotype. The CDR3 spells CASSLDISGVAEAFF. The CDR3 region has the DNA TGTGCCAGCAGCTTAGATATTTCGGGGGTGGCTGAAGCTTTCTTT. The chain joins TRBV7-2 to TRBJ1-1; tentatively, D is TRBD1 (5 bases). Germline V gives CDR1 SGHTA, CDR2 FQGNSA. V was shortened by 1 base and J by 6 bases, with 15 bases between the two germline ends. The CDR3 consists of 15 residues.

The sample holds one count of this clonotype. This sequence joins TRBV6-6 and TRBJ1-6, with no clear D. The CDR3 is made up of 14 amino acids. The germline CDR1 and CDR2 sequences are MNHNY and SVGAGI (reference sequence). V lost 6 bases and J 6 bases, leaving 12 bases between the germline ends. Here the CDR3 DNA reads TGTGCCAGCAGCTTAGGCAACGCTAATTCACCCCTCCACTTT. It specifies CASSLGNANSPLHF.

This clonotype was observed many times. The chain joins TRBV27 to TRBJ1-2; TRBD1 might be the D (5 bases). This CDR3 is built from 15 residues. V gave up 2 bases and J gave up 7 bases, with 17 bases separating them. In germline, CDR1 is MNHEY, CDR2 SMNVEV (reference sequence). CDR3 protein: CASSLGGTALGGYTF. DNA for the CDR3: TGTGCCAGCAGTTTAGGTGGGACCGCCCTAGGTGGCTACACCTTC.

Many counts were recorded for this clonotype. The chain uses TRBV20-1 and TRBJ2-1, with TRBD2 matching over 7 bases. The germline CDR1 and CDR2 sequences are DFQATT and SNEGSKA (reference sequence). The junction had 6 bases not matched to a gene; V was cut back by 6 bases and J by 1 base. This CDR3 region has 14 residues. This CDR3 reads CSAEIGGSYNEQFF. The DNA of the CDR3 is TGCAGTGCCGAGATCGGGGGGTCCTACAATGAGCAGTTCTTC.

This clonotype has ten or more counts. The chain combines TRBV6-1 with TRBJ2-7; 11 bases line up with TRBD2. Per the germline V gene, CDR1 is MNHNS and CDR2 is SASEGT. After removal of 2 bases from V and 0 bases from J, the junction contained 9 bases not matched to a gene. This CDR3 is 18 amino acids long. CDR3 in DNA: TGTGCCAGCAGTGAACAATGGGGGGGGACTAGCGGCTCCTACGAGCAGTACTTC. It encodes CASSEQWGGTSGSYEQYF.